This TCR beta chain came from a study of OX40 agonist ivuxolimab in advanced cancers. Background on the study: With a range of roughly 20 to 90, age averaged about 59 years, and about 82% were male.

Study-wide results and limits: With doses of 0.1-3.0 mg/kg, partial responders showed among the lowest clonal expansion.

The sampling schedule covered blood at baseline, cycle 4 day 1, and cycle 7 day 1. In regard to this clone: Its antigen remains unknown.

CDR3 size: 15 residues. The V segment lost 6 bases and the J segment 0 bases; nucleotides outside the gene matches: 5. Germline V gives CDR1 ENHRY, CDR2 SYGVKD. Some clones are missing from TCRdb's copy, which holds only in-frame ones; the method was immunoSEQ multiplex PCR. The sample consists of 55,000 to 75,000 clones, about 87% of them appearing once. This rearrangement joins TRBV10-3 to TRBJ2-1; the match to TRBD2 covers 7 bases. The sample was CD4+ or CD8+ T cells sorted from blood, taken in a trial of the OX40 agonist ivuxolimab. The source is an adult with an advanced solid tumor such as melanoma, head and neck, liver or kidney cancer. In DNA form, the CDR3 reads TGTGCCATCAGCCCGAGCGGGGTCTCCTACAATGAGCAGTTCTTC. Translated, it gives CAISPSGVSYNEQFF.